This T cell receptor beta chain was identified during a study of CD8 T cells in ankylosing spondylitis. The CDR3 has 13 amino acids. With V trimmed by 6 bases and J by 3 bases, 3 bases remained unmatched. CDR1 and CDR2 (germline): DFQATT, SNEGSKA (reference sequence). One entry per CDR3 protein results from TCRdb running MiXCR on the 5' RACE reads. The table lists over 450,000 distinct CDR3 sequences, 9.5% to 15% of them singletons. This clonotype showed up many times. Its antigen is unidentified. Study results and caveats: Previously reported in reactive arthritis synovial fluid and blood were some of the motif variants. Within ankylosing spondylitis blood, a TCR beta motif made up of roughly eight highly homologous variants appeared to be characteristic.

This TCR derives from a male donor with ankylosing spondylitis. The sequenced sample consisted of blood, either unsorted or a sorted T cell fraction (not recorded which). The V gene is TRBV20-1, the J gene TRBJ1-4, with 8 bases fitting TRBD1. CDR3 in amino acids: CSARTGPNEKLFF. The DNA for the CDR3 is TGCAGTGCAAGGACAGGGCCTAATGAAAAACTGTTTTTT.